This TCR beta chain appears in the sequencing data of a study of T-cell reconstitution after alpha-beta-depleted transplantation in children (dated by TCRdb to the mid-2010s). For the study in its entirety: The study quantitatively tracked T-cell immune reconstitution after TCRalphabeta/CD19-depleted allogeneic hematopoietic cell transplantation in children using TCR repertoire profiling.

A note on this clonotype: Its target antigen remains unknown. No base qualities exist here, and no much larger clone lies one base off it.

The germline V gene provides CDR1 MGHDK and CDR2 SYGVNS. For this chain, trimming is 4 bases at the V end and 2 bases at the J end, and the number of junction bases without a gene match is 9. Including the terminal cysteine and phenylalanine, the CDR3 comprises 16 residues. Only the CDR3 DNA is retained, 48 bases long and in frame from the first base. Library construction relied on PCR. The sequencer was an Illumina HiSeq 2500. To normalize quantification of the TCRbeta repertoire, the TCR libraries were built with molecular barcoding that relied on unique molecular identifiers. The public reads were quality trimmed at Q25 with fastp and then assembled into clones with MiXCR by TCRdb, keeping productive beta chains. A single entry per CDR3 protein holds the most common genes and DNA from its merged rows. This sample lists roughly 500,000 distinct CDR3 sequences; about 17% were detected once. The top ten clonotypes cover 3.3% of the sample.

The TCR comes from a human donor who donated a stem cell graft to a child with acute lymphoblastic leukemia. This receptor chain uses TRBV25-1 and TRBJ2-7, with TRBD1 matching 9 junction bases. Sequenced material: PBMCs from the stem cell graft donor, taken from the stem cell graft. The CDR3 in this case is CASSAGTGKSAYEQYF. At the DNA level, the sequence is TGTGCCAGCAGTGCCGGGACAGGGAAAAGTGCCTACGAGCAGTACTTC.